The subject of this entry is one TCR beta chain. Seattle's enrolled individuals joined amid active infection and were then monitored longitudinally. Original methodology: How many nucleated cells were present was estimated from reference gene primer amplification. Measured with immunoSEQ multiplex PCR; TCRdb has only the in-frame clones, and not every one. V and J calls and clone size follow that table, whereas D and trimming were derived from the DNA. The sample consists of 200,000 to 250,000 clones, around 90% of them appearing once. These data come from a study of blood T cell repertoires in COVID-19. Study background: Donors in the United States, Italy and Spain gave samples during acute or convalescent COVID-19. T cells, B-cell-depleted T cells, or PBMCs provided the cDNA or gDNA that served as material.

V trimming: 1 base; J trimming: 0 bases; junction bases outside the gene matches: 9. Germline CDR1 SGHNT, CDR2 YYREEE (reference sequence). The CDR3 covers 17 residues. The TCR was taken from a man under 40 with COVID-19, enrolled during active disease. The gene calls are TRBV5-4 and TRBJ1-1; 7 nucleotides line up with TRBD1. Sequences were obtained from peripheral blood. The CDR3 bases are TGTGCCAGCAGCTTGTCGGGACAGAGGATTATGAACACTGAAGCTTTCTTT. Its translation: CASSLSGQRIMNTEAFF.